This T cell receptor (beta chain) was sequenced during a study of shared clonotypes between healthy human individuals. Terminally differentiated effector memory CD45RA+ cells were left out of the naive CD8 fraction, which was CD45RO-negative and positively selected for CCR7. The ends lost 7 bases at V and 6 bases at J; junction bases unmatched: 3. Germline CDR1 reads ENHRY; CDR2 reads SYGVKD. CDR3 length equals 12 residues. Clones were sequenced by immunoSEQ multiplex PCR, and TCRdb holds only the in-frame ones, with some missing. The sample lists roughly 570,000 clones, 98% seen once, with approximately 0.3% in the top ten.

V and J are TRBV10-3 and TRBJ2-1; TRBD1 aligns across 7 bases. Sequenced material: naive CD8+ T cells sorted from blood. The TCR comes from a man aged 25 to 45 in good health. In nucleotides, the CDR3 is TGTGCCATCACGGCAGGGGGCAATGAGCAGTTCTTC. It codes for CAITAGGNEQFF.